These 26 T cell receptor beta chains share one sample of origin, sequenced in a study of blood T cell repertoires in COVID-19. Using immunoSEQ multiplex PCR, the repertoire was profiled, and TCRdb retains in-frame clones only, with some absent. The table lists approximately 50,000 clones, around nine tenths of them singletons. The sample was peripheral blood. The receptors originated from a man aged 45-60 years with acute or convalescent COVID-19.

This clone showed up just once. The V and J genes are TRBV19 and TRBJ1-2, with 9 bases that match TRBD1. This CDR3 is 15 amino acids long. Germline values: CDR1 LNHDA, CDR2 SQIVND (reference sequence). With 9 bases clipped from V and 3 bases from J, the junction kept 11 bases outside the gene matches. The CDR3 sequence: CASTYPTGGDYGYTF. The CDR3, as DNA: TGTGCCAGCACCTACCCGACAGGGGGGGACTATGGCTACACCTTC.

This clone was seen a single time. The genes are TRBV4-1 and TRBJ1-1; 8 bases are shared with TRBD1. The CDR3 extends over 14 amino acids. CDR1 MGHRA and CDR2 YSYEKL come from the germline V gene. V trimming: 4 bases; J trimming: 5 bases; junction bases outside the gene matches: 6. The CDR3 DNA is TGCGCCAGCAGCCCAGGGGGCGGCTTGACTGAAGCTTTCTTT. Its protein product is CASSPGGGLTEAFF.

The rearrangement uses TRBV5-1 and TRBJ1-1; D ambiguous. V was clipped by 1 base and J by 5 bases, with 9 bases between them. Germline V lookup: CDR1 SGHRS, CDR2 YFSETQ. This CDR3 spans 13 amino acids. The CDR3 loop reads CASSLNEATEAFF. DNA of the CDR3: TGCGCCAGCAGCTTGAACGAGGCAACTGAAGCTTTCTTT.

The genes are TRBV19 and TRBJ2-7; 10 positions match TRBD2. The germline V gene encodes CDR1 LNHDA and CDR2 SQIVND (reference sequence). The V gene end was trimmed by 5 bases and the J gene end by 1 base; junction bases not matched to a gene: 8. This CDR3 spans 16 amino acids. Here the CDR3 reads CASSSERTSGSYEQYF. The CDR3 nucleotides read TGTGCCAGTAGTTCGGAGAGGACTAGCGGATCCTACGAGCAGTACTTC. The variable domain in full, with the rest retrieved from reference TRBV19 and TRBJ2-7, is DGGITQSPKYLFRKEGQNVTLSCEQNLNHDAMYWYRQDPGQGLRLIYYSQIVNDFQKGDIAEGYSVSREKKESFPLTVTSAQKNPTAFYLCASSSERTSGSYEQYFGPGTRLTVT.

This clone occurred once. V and J are TRBV3-1 (or the pseudogene TRBV3-2) and TRBJ1-1; TRBD1 matches at 8 bases. CDR3 length: 14 residues. Per germline, CDR1 LGHDT and CDR2 YNNKEL (reference sequence). Trimming removed 6 bases from V and 3 bases from J; junction bases left unmatched: 6. The CDR3 reads CASSPVQGDTEAFF. The CDR3 DNA follows: TGTGCCAGCAGTCCCGTACAGGGGGACACTGAAGCTTTCTTT.

The chain couples TRBV7-3 to TRBJ2-7; 8 bases fit TRBD1. This CDR3 has 13 residues. Unmatched junction bases numbered 6, after V lost 4 bases and J lost 7 bases. CDR1 is SGHTA and CDR2 is FQGTGA in the germline V gene. As DNA, the CDR3 is TGTGCCAGCAGCTGGACAGGGAGTGGAGAGCAGTACTTC. It specifies CASSWTGSGEQYF. Together with reference TRBV7-3 and TRBJ2-7, the CDR3 gives the full variable domain: GAGVSQTPSNKVTEKGKYVELRCDPISGHTALYWYRQSLGQGPEFLIYFQGTGAADDSGLPNDRFFAVRPEGSVSTLKIQRTERGDSAVYLCASSWTGSGEQYFGPGTRLTVT.

J is TRBJ1-1 and V is TRBV11-2; tentative D call: TRBD1 (6 bases). V was cut by 1 base and J by 5 bases, with 17 bases left in between. The CDR3 runs to 16 residues. Germline V gene data show CDR1 as SGHAT and CDR2 as FQNNGV. CDR3 region: CASSLVPFGQWTEAFF. CDR3 DNA: TGTGCCAGCAGCTTAGTACCATTTGGACAGTGGACTGAAGCTTTCTTT.

This chain links TRBV3-1 (or the pseudogene TRBV3-2) with TRBJ1-1; D remains ambiguous. There are 15 residues in the CDR3. Trimming shortened V by 0 bases and J by 1 base, and 9 bases separated the two germline ends. Germline-derived CDR1 and CDR2 are LGHDT and YNNKEL (reference sequence). As DNA, the CDR3 is TGTGCCAGCAGCCAAGACCGCGGTGCGAACACTGAAGCTTTCTTT. The encoded protein is CASSQDRGANTEAFF.

Of note for this clone: At one end the junction does not follow the germline gene, possibly because of a read error. V usage is TRBV29-1 and J usage is TRBJ1-2; TRBD1 matches 11 bases. The CDR3 sequence is 15 residues long. Per germline, CDR1 SQVTM and CDR2 ANQGSEA. The CDR3 sequence is CSVPATSGTGGGAAF. The CDR3 DNA reads TGCAGCGTTCCTGCCACCTCCGGGACAGGGGGAGGTGCAGCCTTC.

This rearrangement joins TRBV6-1 to TRBJ1-1; possibly TRBD1 for D (6 bases). Looked up from germline, CDR1 is MNHNS and CDR2 is SASEGT. The length of the CDR3 is 16 residues. The germline V and J ends were trimmed by 0 bases and 4 bases, with 15 bases remaining between them. CDR3: CASSEAQGRRGTEAFF. The DNA for the CDR3 is TGTGCCAGCAGTGAAGCGCAGGGGCGGAGAGGCACTGAAGCTTTCTTT.

V gene TRBV14 combines with J gene TRBJ1-2, with D maybe TRBD1 (5 bases). Germline-derived CDR1 and CDR2 are SGHDN and FVKESK. V shed 3 bases and J shed 8 bases, with 13 bases lying between them. The CDR3 totals 13 residues. The CDR3 nucleotides read TGTGCCAGCAGCCAGAATTGGTGGGGCGGCTACACCTTC. Its protein product is CASSQNWWGGYTF.

The CDR3 region is CSASRGLGLAPPNEQYF. CDR3 in DNA: TGCAGTGCTAGTCGGGGGTTGGGGCTAGCTCCTCCCAACGAGCAGTACTTC. The rearrangement links TRBV20-1 to TRBJ2-7, with a possible D match to TRBD2 (6 bases). V was shortened by 3 bases and J by 5 bases, with 26 bases between the two germline ends. Germline-derived CDR1 and CDR2 are DFQATT and SNEGSKA (reference sequence). The CDR3 covers 17 residues.

The chain has TRBV10-3 and TRBJ2-4; D gene uncertain. Trimming shortened V by 4 bases and J by 8 bases, and 15 bases separated the two germline ends. Germline V gene sequence: CDR1 ENHRY, CDR2 SYGVKD. The CDR3 runs to 14 residues. In nucleotides, the CDR3 is TGTGCCATCAGTGGGGTCAGTACTAAAGACATTCAGTACTTC. This translates into CAISGVSTKDIQYF.

The V and J genes are TRBV29-1 and TRBJ2-6; TRBD2 might be the D (5 bases). The ends were cut back, 0 bases at V and 2 bases at J, with 11 bases in the middle. The CDR3 runs 16 residues. Looked up from germline, CDR1 is SQVTM and CDR2 is ANQGSEA. Here the CDR3 DNA reads TGCAGCGTTGAAGATATACGAGGGACTGGGGCCAACGTCCTGACTTTC. Its translation is CSVEDIRGTGANVLTF.

The gene calls are TRBV10-2 and TRBJ2-1; 9 bases map to TRBD2. With V trimmed by 7 bases and J by 6 bases, 7 bases remained unmatched. CDR1 and CDR2 from the germline V gene are WSHSY and SAAADI. This CDR3 region has 14 residues. CDR3 region: CASTGRGGRNEQFF. The DNA for the CDR3 is TGCGCCAGCACAGGGCGGGGGGGCCGCAATGAGCAGTTCTTC.

The chain links TRBV4-1 to TRBJ2-1, with 12 bases fitting TRBD2. V shed 4 bases and J 8 bases; nucleotides not matched to a gene: 6. CDR1 MGHRA and CDR2 YSYEKL come from the germline V gene. The length of the CDR3 is 15 residues. CDR3 sequence (DNA): TGCGCCAGCAGCCGGACTAGCGGGATAGGGGATGAGCAGTTCTTC. This encodes CASSRTSGIGDEQFF.

This chain connects TRBV29-1 to TRBJ1-3, with D unresolved. V dropped 2 bases and J dropped 7 bases, with 9 bases sitting between them. There are 12 residues in the CDR3. CDR1 and CDR2 (germline): SQVTM, ANQGSEA. The CDR3 region has the DNA TGCAGCGTTGAAACCCCCGGGAACACCATATATTTT. It codes for CSVETPGNTIYF.

This clone came up once. V usage is TRBV28 and J usage is TRBJ1-1; 7 positions agree with TRBD1. This CDR3 spans 14 amino acids. Germline V gene data show CDR1 as MDHEN and CDR2 as SYDVKM. V lost 7 bases to trimming and J lost 5 bases; unmatched junction nucleotides: 10. The CDR3 sequence: CASTMQGEWTEAFF. CDR3 bases: TGTGCCAGCACCATGCAGGGGGAATGGACTGAAGCTTTCTTT.

The rearrangement joins TRBV20-1 to TRBJ2-5, with 7 bases identical to TRBD2. The germline V gene has CDR1 DFQATT and CDR2 SNEGSKA (reference sequence). This CDR3 spans 13 amino acids. J gave up 1 base and V 3 bases, and 2 bases lay outside the gene matches. The CDR3 bases are TGCAGTGCTAGTTCTAGCGGCCAAGAGACCCAGTACTTC. It yields the protein CSASSSGQETQYF.

The chain employs TRBV18 and TRBJ1-2; D possibly corresponds to TRBD1 (6 bases). Trimming cost V 6 bases and J 2 bases, with 25 bases left between them. The germline V gene has CDR1 KGHSH and CDR2 LQKENI. This CDR3 has 18 residues. CDR3 amino acids: CASSPWGRGEIRNYGYTF. The DNA for the CDR3 is TGTGCCAGCTCGCCATGGGGCAGGGGAGAAATCCGGAACTATGGCTACACCTTC.

The rearrangement links TRBV27 to TRBJ2-5; TRBD1 might be the D (6 bases). The CDR3 contains 15 residues. V was pared by 3 bases and J by 1 base, with 12 bases between. Germline V gene lookup returns CDR1 MNHEY and CDR2 SMNVEV (reference sequence). CDR3 region: CASSFGGRGQETQYF. The DNA of the CDR3 is TGTGCCAGCAGTTTTGGGGGCCGAGGCCAAGAGACCCAGTACTTC.

The rearrangement uses TRBV6-5 and TRBJ2-6, with TRBD1 as a possible D gene (6 bases). CDR1 and CDR2 (germline): MNHEY, SVGAGI. The CDR3 has 15 amino acids. Trimming took 6 bases from V and 2 from J, leaving 11 bases between them. The CDR3 region has the DNA TGTGCCAGCAGGTATCGACAGGCTGGGGCCAACGTCCTGACTTTC. It encodes CASRYRQAGANVLTF.

The J gene is TRBJ1-3, the V gene TRBV27; 7 bases match TRBD1. J was trimmed by 3 bases and V by 3 bases; bases with no gene match: 2. The germline CDR1 and CDR2 sequences are MNHEY and SMNVEV (reference sequence). CDR3 length: 14 residues. CDR3 protein: CASSFRGVGNTIYF. In DNA form, the CDR3 reads TGTGCCAGCAGTTTCAGGGGGGTTGGAAACACCATATATTTT.

The V gene is TRBV5-1, the J gene TRBJ1-6, with TRBD1 matching 10 bases. V trimming: 4 bases; J trimming: 7 bases; junction bases outside the gene matches: 11. The germline V gene has CDR1 SGHRS and CDR2 YFSETQ. CDR3 size: 17 residues. CDR3 in DNA: TGCGCCAGCAGCAACCCGGGACAGGGGACGTTGAATTCACCCCTCCACTTT. The encoded protein is CASSNPGQGTLNSPLHF.

The chain carries TRBV18 and TRBJ1-4; 7 bases match TRBD1. This CDR3 region has 16 residues. Trimming removed 6 bases from V and 8 bases from J; junction bases left unmatched: 15. CDR1 and CDR2 from the germline V gene are KGHSH and LQKENI. The DNA for the CDR3 is TGTGCCAGCTCGTCGCGATGGACAGGAGAAACCGAAAAACTGTTTTTT. Residues: CASSSRWTGETEKLFF.

In this sample, this clone turned up a few times. The chain recombines TRBV5-1 with TRBJ1-2; no definite D call. Germline CDR1 is SGHRS and CDR2 is YFSETQ. Deletions cut 1 base from V and 1 base from J, with 11 bases between. This CDR3 is built from 15 residues. The CDR3 here is CASSLMGDSNYGYTF. In nucleotides, the CDR3 is TGCGCCAGCAGCTTGATGGGAGATAGTAACTATGGCTACACCTTC.